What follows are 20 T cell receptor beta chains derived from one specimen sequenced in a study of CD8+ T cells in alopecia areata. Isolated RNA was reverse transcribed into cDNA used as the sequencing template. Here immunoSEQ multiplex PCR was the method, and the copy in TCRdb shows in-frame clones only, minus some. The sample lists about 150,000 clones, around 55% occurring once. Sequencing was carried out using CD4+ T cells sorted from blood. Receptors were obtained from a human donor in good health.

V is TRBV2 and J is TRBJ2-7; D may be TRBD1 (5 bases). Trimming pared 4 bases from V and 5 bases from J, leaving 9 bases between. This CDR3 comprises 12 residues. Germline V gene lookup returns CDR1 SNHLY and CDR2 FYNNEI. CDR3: CASSVQGNEQYF. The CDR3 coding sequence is TGTGCCAGCAGTGTTCAGGGAAACGAGCAGTACTTC.

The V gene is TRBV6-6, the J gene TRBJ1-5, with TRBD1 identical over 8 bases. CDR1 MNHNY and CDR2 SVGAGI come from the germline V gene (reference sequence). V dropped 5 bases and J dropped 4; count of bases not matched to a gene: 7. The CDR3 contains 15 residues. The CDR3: CASSGNNRGNQPQHF. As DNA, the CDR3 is TGTGCCAGCAGTGGGAATAACAGGGGGAATCAGCCCCAGCATTTT.

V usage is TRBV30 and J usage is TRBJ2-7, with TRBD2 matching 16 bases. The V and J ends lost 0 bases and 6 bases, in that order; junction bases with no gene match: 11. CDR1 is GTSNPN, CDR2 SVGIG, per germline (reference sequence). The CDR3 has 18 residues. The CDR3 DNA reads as TGTGCCTGGAGTGTACGATTGGGACTAGCGGGAGGGGGGTCCGAGCAGTACTTC. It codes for CAWSVRLGLAGGGSEQYF.

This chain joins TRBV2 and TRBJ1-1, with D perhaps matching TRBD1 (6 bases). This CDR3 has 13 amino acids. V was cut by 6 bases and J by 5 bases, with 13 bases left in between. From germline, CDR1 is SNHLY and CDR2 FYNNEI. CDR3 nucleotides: TGTGCCAGCAGCCCGGGGGGCACTACTGAAGCTTTCTTT. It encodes CASSPGGTTEAFF.

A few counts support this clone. This CDR3 reads CASSIAGDSTYNEQFF. DNA of the CDR3: TGTGCCAGTAGTATAGCCGGGGACTCAACCTACAATGAGCAGTTCTTC. The chain combines TRBV19 with TRBJ2-1; D might be TRBD2 (6 bases). Germline V gene sequence: CDR1 LNHDA, CDR2 SQIVND (reference sequence). V shed 1 base and J shed 2 bases, with 12 bases lying between them. This CDR3 has 16 residues.

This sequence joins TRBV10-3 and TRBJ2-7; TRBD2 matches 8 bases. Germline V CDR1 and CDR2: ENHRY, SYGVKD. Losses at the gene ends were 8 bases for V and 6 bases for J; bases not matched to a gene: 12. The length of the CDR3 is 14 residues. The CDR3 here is CAIREAGEEAEQYF. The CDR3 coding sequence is TGTGCCATCCGAGAAGCGGGAGAAGAGGCCGAGCAGTACTTC.

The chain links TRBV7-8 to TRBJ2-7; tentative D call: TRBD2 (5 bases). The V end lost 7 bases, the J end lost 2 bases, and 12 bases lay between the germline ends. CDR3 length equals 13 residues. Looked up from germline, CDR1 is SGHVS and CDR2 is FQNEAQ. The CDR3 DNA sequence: TGTGCCAGCATCCCCATCGGGACCTACGAGCAGTACTTC. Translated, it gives CASIPIGTYEQYF.

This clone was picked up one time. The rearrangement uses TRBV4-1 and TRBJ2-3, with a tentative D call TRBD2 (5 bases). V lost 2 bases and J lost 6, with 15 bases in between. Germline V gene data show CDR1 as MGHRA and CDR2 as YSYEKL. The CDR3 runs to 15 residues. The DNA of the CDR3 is TGCGCCAGCAGCCAACTCGAGATTCGAGGGGATACGCAGTATTTT. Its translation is CASSQLEIRGDTQYF.

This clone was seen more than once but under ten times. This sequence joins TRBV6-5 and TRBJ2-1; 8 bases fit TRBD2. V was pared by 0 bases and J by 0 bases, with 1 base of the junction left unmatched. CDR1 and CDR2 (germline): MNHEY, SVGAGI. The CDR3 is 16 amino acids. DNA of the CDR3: TGTGCCAGCAGTTACTCGAGCGGGAGCTCCTACAATGAGCAGTTCTTC. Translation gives CASSYSSGSSYNEQFF.

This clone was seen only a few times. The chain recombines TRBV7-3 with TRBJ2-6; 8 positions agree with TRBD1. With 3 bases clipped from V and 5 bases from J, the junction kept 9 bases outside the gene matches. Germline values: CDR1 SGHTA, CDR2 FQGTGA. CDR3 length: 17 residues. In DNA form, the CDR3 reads TGTGCCAGCAGCTTGGGGGACAGGACTTCGTGGGCCAACGTCCTGACTTTC. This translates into CASSLGDRTSWANVLTF.

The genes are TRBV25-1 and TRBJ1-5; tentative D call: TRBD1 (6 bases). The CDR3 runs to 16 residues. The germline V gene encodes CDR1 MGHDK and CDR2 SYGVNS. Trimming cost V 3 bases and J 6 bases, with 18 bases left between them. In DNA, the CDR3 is TGTGCCAGCAGTGATTCACGCTCAGGGGTTGGTCAGCCCCAGCATTTT. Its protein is CASSDSRSGVGQPQHF.

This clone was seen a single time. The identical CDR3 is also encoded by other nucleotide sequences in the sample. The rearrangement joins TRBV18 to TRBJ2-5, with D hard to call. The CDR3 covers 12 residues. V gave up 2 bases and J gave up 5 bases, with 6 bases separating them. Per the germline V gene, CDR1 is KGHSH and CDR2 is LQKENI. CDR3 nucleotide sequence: TGTGCCAGCTCACCAGGCCAGGAGACCCAGTACTTC. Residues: CASSPGQETQYF.

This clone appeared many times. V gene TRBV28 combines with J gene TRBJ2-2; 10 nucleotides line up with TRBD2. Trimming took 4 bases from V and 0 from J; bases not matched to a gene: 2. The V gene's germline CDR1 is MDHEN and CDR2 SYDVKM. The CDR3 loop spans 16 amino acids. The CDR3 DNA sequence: TGTGCCAGCAGTTCGCTAGCGGGGGCGAACACCGGGGAGCTGTTTTTT. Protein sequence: CASSSLAGANTGELFF.

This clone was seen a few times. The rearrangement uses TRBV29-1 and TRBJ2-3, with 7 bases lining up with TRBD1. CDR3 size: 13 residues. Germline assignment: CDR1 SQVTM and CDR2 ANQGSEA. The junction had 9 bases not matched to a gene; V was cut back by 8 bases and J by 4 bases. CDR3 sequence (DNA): TGCAGCCAGGGGACAGCTTTCGCAGATACGCAGTATTTT. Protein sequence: CSQGTAFADTQYF.

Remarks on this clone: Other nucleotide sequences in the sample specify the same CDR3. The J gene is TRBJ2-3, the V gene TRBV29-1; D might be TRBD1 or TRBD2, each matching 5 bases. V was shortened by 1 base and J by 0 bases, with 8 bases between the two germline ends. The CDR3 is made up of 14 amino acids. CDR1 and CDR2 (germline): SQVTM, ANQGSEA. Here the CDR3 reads CSVEAGPSTDTQYF. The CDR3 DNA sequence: TGCAGCGTTGAAGCGGGACCTAGCACAGATACGCAGTATTTT.

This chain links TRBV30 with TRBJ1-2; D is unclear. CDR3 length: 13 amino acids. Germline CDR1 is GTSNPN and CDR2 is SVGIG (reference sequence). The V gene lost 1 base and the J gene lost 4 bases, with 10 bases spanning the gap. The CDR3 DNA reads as TGTGCCTGGAGTGAACGAATCGGCTATGGCTACACCTTC. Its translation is CAWSERIGYGYTF.

The CDR3 DNA reads TGTGCCAGCAGCTTAGGACAGGGGGCGGACACTGAAGCTTTCTTT. It translates to CASSLGQGADTEAFF. V usage is TRBV11-2 and J usage is TRBJ1-1; 10 nucleotides match TRBD1. The CDR3 covers 15 residues. The germline CDR1 and CDR2 sequences are SGHAT and FQNNGV. V gave up 1 base and J gave up 3 bases; unmatched junction bases: 2.

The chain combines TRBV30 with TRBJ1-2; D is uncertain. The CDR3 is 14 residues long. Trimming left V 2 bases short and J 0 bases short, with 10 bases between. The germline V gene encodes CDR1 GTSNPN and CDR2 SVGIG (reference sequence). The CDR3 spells CAWSYGVANYGYTF. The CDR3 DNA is TGTGCCTGGAGTTATGGGGTAGCTAACTATGGCTACACCTTC.

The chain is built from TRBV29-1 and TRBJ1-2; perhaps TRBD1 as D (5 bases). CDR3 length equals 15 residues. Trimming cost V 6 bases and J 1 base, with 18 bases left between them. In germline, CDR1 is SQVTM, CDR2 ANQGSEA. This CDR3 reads CSVAGLTENNYGYTF. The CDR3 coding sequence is TGCAGCGTGGCAGGGTTAACAGAAAATAACTATGGCTACACCTTC.

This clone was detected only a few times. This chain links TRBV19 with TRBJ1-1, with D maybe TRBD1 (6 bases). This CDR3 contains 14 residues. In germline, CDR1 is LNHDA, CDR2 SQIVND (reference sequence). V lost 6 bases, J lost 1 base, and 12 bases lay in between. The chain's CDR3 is CASRKTGGNTEAFF. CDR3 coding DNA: TGTGCCAGTAGAAAGACAGGAGGGAACACTGAAGCTTTCTTT.